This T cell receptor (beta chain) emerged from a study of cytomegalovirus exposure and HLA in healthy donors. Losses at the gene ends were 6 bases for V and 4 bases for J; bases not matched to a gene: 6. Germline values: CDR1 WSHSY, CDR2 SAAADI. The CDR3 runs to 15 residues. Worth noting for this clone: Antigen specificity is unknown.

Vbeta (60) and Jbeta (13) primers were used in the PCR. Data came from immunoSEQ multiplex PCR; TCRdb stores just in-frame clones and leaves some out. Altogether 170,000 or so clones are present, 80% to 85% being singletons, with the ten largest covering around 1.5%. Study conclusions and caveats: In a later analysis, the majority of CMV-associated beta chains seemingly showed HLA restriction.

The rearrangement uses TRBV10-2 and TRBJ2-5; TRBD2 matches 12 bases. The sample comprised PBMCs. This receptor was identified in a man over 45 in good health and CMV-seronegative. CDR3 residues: CASSDPGLAGETQYF. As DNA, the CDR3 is TGCGCCAGCAGCGACCCGGGACTAGCGGGAGAGACCCAGTACTTC.